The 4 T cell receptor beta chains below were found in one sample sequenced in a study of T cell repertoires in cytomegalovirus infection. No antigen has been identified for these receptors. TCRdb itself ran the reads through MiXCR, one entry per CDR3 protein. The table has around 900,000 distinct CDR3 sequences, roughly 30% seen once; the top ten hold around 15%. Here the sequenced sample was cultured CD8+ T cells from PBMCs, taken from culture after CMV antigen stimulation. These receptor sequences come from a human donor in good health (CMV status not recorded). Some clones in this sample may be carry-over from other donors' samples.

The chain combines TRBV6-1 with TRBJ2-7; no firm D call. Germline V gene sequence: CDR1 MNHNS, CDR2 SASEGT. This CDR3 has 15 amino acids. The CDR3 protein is CASSAAASSSYEQHV. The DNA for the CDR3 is TGTGCCAGCAGTGCCGCAGCGTCAAGCTCCTACGAGCAGCACGTC.

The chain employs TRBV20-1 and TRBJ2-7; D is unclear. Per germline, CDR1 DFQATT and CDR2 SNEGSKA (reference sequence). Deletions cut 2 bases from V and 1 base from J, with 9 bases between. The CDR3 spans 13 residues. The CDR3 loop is CSARYWESYEQYF. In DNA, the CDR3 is TGCAGTGCTAGATACTGGGAATCCTACGAGCAGTACTTC.

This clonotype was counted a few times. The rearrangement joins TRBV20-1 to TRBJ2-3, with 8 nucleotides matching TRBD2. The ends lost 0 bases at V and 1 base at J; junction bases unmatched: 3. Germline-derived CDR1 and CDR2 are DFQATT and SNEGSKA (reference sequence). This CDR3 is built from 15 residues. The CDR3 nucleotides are TGCAGTGCTAGAGATCTGACTAGCGGCACAGATACGCAGTATTTT. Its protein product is CSARDLTSGTDTQYF.

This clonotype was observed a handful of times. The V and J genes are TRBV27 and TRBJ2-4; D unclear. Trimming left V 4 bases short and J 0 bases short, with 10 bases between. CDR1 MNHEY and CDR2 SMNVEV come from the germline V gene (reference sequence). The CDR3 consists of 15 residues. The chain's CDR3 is CASSWTPLAKNIQYF. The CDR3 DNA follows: TGTGCCAGCAGTTGGACCCCATTAGCCAAAAACATTCAGTACTTC.